This TCR beta chain came from a study of blood T cell repertoires in COVID-19 (TCRdb year 2020). Study-wide context: The collaborator samples originated in the United States, Italy and Spain and spanned the acute and convalescent phases of COVID-19. The prospective study material was composed of cDNA or gDNA derived from T cells, B-cell-depleted T cells, or PBMCs. The dataset comprised deeply sampled blood TCRbeta repertoires from subjects exposed to, actively infected with, or recovered from COVID-19. The repertoires were made available in a free public database intended to serve as a resource for research on the immune response to SARS-CoV-2. Samples were obtained from the ongoing ImmuneRACE study (first 160 participants) and from about 1,300 subjects provided by 6 global collaborators. Nearly every sample came with metadata listing a de-identified subject ID, COVID-19 status, age in years and sex. Where available, HLA class I and class II types were obtained from metadata supplied by the sample provider rather than from assay-based typing.

TCRbeta CDR3 regions were amplified from genomic DNA by means of the immunoSEQ Assay, a bias-controlled multiplex PCR. From the authors' description of their analysis: The number of nucleated cells in each sample was estimated from the amplification of reference gene primers within the assay. Sequence reads were collapsed and filtered to measure the absolute abundance of every unique TCRbeta CDR3 rearrangement. For each sample, productive Simpson clonality was calculated as the square root of Simpson's diversity index across productive rearrangements. TCRdb retrieved this table from immuneACCESS and kept in-frame rearrangements only. Not all clones are present; in checked studies, unresolved V genes account for under half, and no reason is known for the remainder. The DNA gave D and trimming, while V, J and clone size come from that table. The sample data list roughly 220,000 clones, and just over 85% of these were observed just once. Around 6.5% of the sample comes from the top ten.

Each collaborating institution followed its own protocols to collect whole blood in K2EDTA tubes. Collaborator samples were shipped for TCRbeta analysis as frozen whole blood, isolated PBMCs, or DNA extracted from either sample type. Inclusive of the bounding cysteine and phenylalanine, the CDR3 is 13 residues long. Only the CDR3 region is kept as DNA, spanning 39 bases read in frame from base 1. From V the trimming removes 2 bases and from J it removes 9 bases, while the gene matches leave 6 bases of the junction unaccounted for. Reading the germline V gene gives CDR1 MGHDK and CDR2 SYGVNS. With regard to this clone: No antigen is known for it. The input lacks base qualities; no much larger clone sits a single base away.

Points the paper makes about the study in general: Clinical and demographic metadata were provided uncurated, with the amount varying by source and participant.

Sequencing was carried out using peripheral blood. Recombination joined TRBV25-1 with TRBJ1-1, with 7 bases aligning to TRBD1. The sequence derives from a man aged 80 or over with acute or convalescent COVID-19. The CDR3 is CASSEIAGGKAFF. The nucleotide sequence reads TGTGCCAGCAGTGAAATTGCAGGGGGGAAAGCTTTCTTT.